This is a list of T cell receptor beta chains from one sample in a study of blood T cell repertoires in COVID-19. Generated by immunoSEQ multiplex PCR, the TCRdb table keeps only in-frame clones and is missing some. The sample consists of fewer than 100,000 clones, about 90% of them appearing once. The sequenced sample was peripheral blood. The receptors stem from an elderly man in a cohort sampled during active COVID-19. The CDR3 runs from the conserved cysteine through the conserved F or W. A D gene is named only where the DNA matches it firmly. Where a row states a size, it is once, few, many or the class of an expanded clone; other rows omit it.

D gene	J gene	clone size	V gene	CDR3 protein	CDR3 DNA
-	TRBJ2-5	many	TRBV6-2/TRBV6-3	CASSLGEGGGETQYF	TGTGCCAGCAGTTTGGGAGAGGGTGGCGGGGAGACCCAGTACTTC
TRBD1	TRBJ2-2	-	TRBV3-1/TRBV3-2	CASSHWDRQNTGELFF	TGTGCCAGCAGCCACTGGGACAGACAGAACACCGGGGAGCTGTTTTTT
TRBD1	TRBJ2-5	once	TRBV6-5	CASSWDRGQETQYF	TGTGCCAGCAGTTGGGACAGGGGTCAAGAGACCCAGTACTTC
-	TRBJ2-3	-	TRBV4-1	CASSQASISASTDTQYF	TGCGCCAGCAGCCAAGCCTCGATTAGCGCTAGCACAGATACGCAGTATTTT
TRBD1	TRBJ1-2	-	TRBV7-9	CASSQARQGTGGYTF	TGTGCCAGCAGCCAAGCCCGACAGGGGACGGGCGGCTACACCTTC
-	TRBJ2-6	-	TRBV20-1	CSASRSGANVLTF	TGCAGTGCTAGTCGTTCTGGGGCCAACGTCCTGACTTTC
TRBD1	TRBJ2-5	-	TRBV14	CASSPGQGGGYQETQYF	TGTGCCAGCAGCCCGGGACAGGGAGGAGGGTACCAAGAGACCCAGTACTTC
TRBD1	TRBJ2-3	once	TRBV24-1	CATSDFQGAADTQYF	TGTGCCACCAGTGATTTTCAGGGGGCAGCAGATACGCAGTATTTT
-	TRBJ2-7	-	TRBV11-2	CASSLDPPDEQYF	TGTGCCAGCAGCTTAGATCCTCCCGACGAGCAGTACTTC
-	TRBJ2-3	-	TRBV13	CASRKHAAGITDTQYF	TGTGCCAGCAGAAAACACGCCGCAGGAATCACAGATACGCAGTATTTT
-	TRBJ2-3	-	TRBV7-2	CASSPPPITGTQYF	TGTGCCAGCAGCCCACCTCCTATTACCGGGACGCAGTATTTT
TRBD1	TRBJ2-1	once	TRBV3-1/TRBV3-2	CASSKGGNNEQFF	TGTGCCAGCAGCAAAGGGGGCAACAATGAGCAGTTCTTC
TRBD1	TRBJ1-4	-	TRBV10-3	CAISPDRGDEKLFF	TGTGCCATCAGCCCCGACAGGGGTGATGAAAAACTGTTTTTT
TRBD2	TRBJ2-3	-	TRBV7-3	CASSLSTSGGTDTQYF	TGTGCCAGCAGCTTAAGTACTAGCGGAGGCACAGATACGCAGTATTTT
TRBD1	TRBJ2-7	few	TRBV5-8	CASSTRDSPTYEQYF	TGTGCCAGCAGCACCCGGGACAGTCCTACTTACGAGCAGTACTTC
TRBD1	TRBJ1-5	-	TRBV5-6	CASSRTGDNQPQHF	TGTGCCAGCAGTCGTACAGGGGACAATCAGCCCCAGCATTTT
-	TRBJ2-5	-	TRBV18	CASSPLGLATQETQYF	TGTGCCAGCTCACCACTAGGATTAGCAACCCAAGAGACCCAGTACTTC
TRBD1	TRBJ1-2	-	TRBV28	CASTFVQGAGYGYTF	TGTGCCAGCACCTTTGTTCAGGGGGCCGGTTATGGCTACACCTTC
-	TRBJ1-2	-	TRBV4-1	CASSQDGRFYGYTF	TGCGCCAGCAGCCAAGATGGCAGATTCTATGGCTACACCTTC
TRBD1	TRBJ2-1	-	TRBV6-6	CASASLRGGINEQFF	TGTGCCAGCGCTAGTCTTCGAGGGGGCATAAATGAGCAGTTCTTC
-	TRBJ2-4	-	TRBV27	CASKALGNIQYF	TGTGCCAGCAAAGCCCTAGGAAACATTCAGTACTTC
-	TRBJ1-4	-	TRBV28	CASSLGARTTNEKLFF	TGTGCCAGCAGTCTGGGGGCGAGAACAACTAATGAAAAACTGTTTTTT
TRBD2	TRBJ2-1	-	TRBV7-9	CASSPLAGTTRTNYNEQFF	TGTGCCAGCAGCCCCTTAGCGGGGACAACCCGAACGAACTACAATGAGCAGTTCTTC
TRBD1	TRBJ1-1	-	TRBV5-6	CASSSRQGGLNTEAFF	TGTGCCAGCAGCTCCCGACAGGGGGGCCTGAACACTGAAGCTTTCTTT
TRBD1	TRBJ1-2	-	TRBV29-1	CSVGGTGRTTYGYTF	TGCAGCGTTGGAGGGACAGGGCGGACCACATATGGCTACACCTTC
TRBD2	TRBJ2-3	once	TRBV18	CASSPLAGGSTDTQYF	TGTGCCAGCTCACCACTAGCGGGGGGCAGCACAGATACGCAGTATTTT
-	TRBJ1-2	-	TRBV5-6	CASSPQTANYGYTF	TGTGCCAGCAGCCCACAGACAGCGAACTATGGCTACACCTTC
-	TRBJ1-3	-	TRBV12-3/TRBV12-4	CASVLYSGNTIYF	TGTGCCAGCGTCCTTTACTCTGGAAACACCATATATTTT
TRBD2	TRBJ2-5	-	TRBV30	CAWSNRLAGQQETQYF	TGTGCCTGGAGCAACCGACTAGCGGGGCAACAAGAGACCCAGTACTTC
-	TRBJ1-5	-	TRBV2	CASSGWENQPQHF	TGTGCCAGCAGTGGTTGGGAGAATCAGCCCCAGCATTTT
-	TRBJ2-5	-	TRBV3-1/TRBV3-2	CASSQASVQETQYF	TGTGCCAGCAGCCAAGCTAGCGTCCAAGAGACCCAGTACTTC
TRBD1	TRBJ1-4	-	TRBV6-2/TRBV6-3	CASSYGDRGREKLFF	TGTGCCAGCAGTTACGGGGACAGGGGGCGAGAAAAACTGTTTTTT
-	TRBJ1-4	-	TRBV6-5	CASRLQVATNEKLFF	TGTGCCAGCAGGCTCCAGGTTGCAACTAATGAAAAACTGTTTTTT
TRBD1	TRBJ1-1	-	TRBV5-5	CASSADRVFYTEAFF	TGTGCCAGCAGCGCAGACAGGGTCTTCTATACTGAAGCTTTCTTT
TRBD2	TRBJ2-1	-	TRBV7-2	CASSSASGYNEQFF	TGTGCCAGCAGCTCCGCTAGCGGCTACAATGAGCAGTTCTTC
-	TRBJ2-2	-	TRBV9	CASSVAGGPTNTGELFF	TGTGCCAGCAGCGTAGCCGGGGGGCCGACGAACACCGGGGAGCTGTTTTTT
TRBD1	TRBJ2-5	-	TRBV6-1	CASSELRTGLETQYF	TGTGCCAGCAGTGAACTTCGGACAGGGTTGGAGACCCAGTACTTC
-	TRBJ2-2	-	TRBV5-4	CASSIMTQTGVGELFF	TGTGCCAGCAGCATTATGACTCAGACAGGTGTCGGGGAGCTGTTTTTT
-	TRBJ2-5	-	TRBV11-2	CASSRIVGLAGVRQETQYF	TGTGCCAGCAGCAGGATAGTAGGATTAGCCGGGGTCAGACAAGAGACCCAGTACTTC
-	TRBJ1-5	few	TRBV5-1	CASRGAGNQPQHF	TGCGCCAGCCGGGGGGCGGGCAATCAGCCCCAGCATTTT
TRBD1	TRBJ2-4	-	TRBV11-2	CASTKSGTGYSIQYF	TGTGCCAGCACAAAATCCGGGACAGGGTACAGCATTCAGTACTTC
TRBD1	TRBJ2-5	-	TRBV19	CASSIRGQGAPPETQYF	TGTGCCAGTAGTATTCGGGGGCAGGGGGCTCCCCCAGAGACCCAGTACTTC
-	TRBJ1-1	-	TRBV6-1	CASSEARRVIAFF	TGTGCCAGCAGTGAAGCGCGCCGGGTCATAGCTTTCTTT
TRBD1	TRBJ1-5	-	TRBV4-3	CASSQIHRGNQPQHF	TGCGCCAGCAGCCAGATTCACAGGGGAAATCAGCCCCAGCATTTT
TRBD1	TRBJ2-1	-	TRBV28	CASSPTGTGKLNEQFF	TGTGCCAGCAGTCCAACCGGGACAGGGAAACTCAATGAGCAGTTCTTC
TRBD1	TRBJ1-1	once	TRBV18	CASSPGTGIMNTEAFF	TGTGCCAGCTCACCAGGGACAGGGATAATGAACACTGAAGCTTTCTTT
-	TRBJ2-1	-	TRBV18	CASSPRGGNEQFF	TGTGCCAGCTCACCCAGGGGTGGCAATGAGCAGTTCTTC
TRBD1	TRBJ2-3	few	TRBV7-2	CASSLRQGASDTQYF	TGTGCCAGCAGCTTACGACAGGGGGCGTCCGATACGCAGTATTTT
-	TRBJ1-1	-	TRBV25-1	CASSDPAAANTEAFF	TGTGCCAGCAGTGACCCCGCGGCAGCGAACACTGAAGCTTTCTTT